This T cell receptor beta chain appears in the sequencing data of a study of blood T cell repertoires in COVID-19. Profiling relied on immunoSEQ multiplex PCR, and the TCRdb table lists in-frame clones only, not all of them. Here the sample spans 85,000 to 120,000 clones, about two thirds being singletons. Per the germline V gene, CDR1 is MDHEN and CDR2 is SYDVKM. This CDR3 comprises 19 residues. Losses at the gene ends were 1 base for V and 1 base for J; bases not matched to a gene: 11. The receptor was derived from a human donor with acute or convalescent COVID-19. The donor label of this sample is uncertain. The sample taken for sequencing was peripheral blood. J is TRBJ2-3 and V is TRBV28, with 10 bases identical to TRBD1. The DNA of the CDR3 is TGTGCCAGCAGTTTATATCTCATTCCGACAGGGGGCGGCACAGATACGCAGTATTTT. Its translation: CASSLYLIPTGGGTDTQYF. Together with reference TRBV28 and TRBJ2-3, the CDR3 gives the full variable domain: DVKVTQSSRYLVKRTGEKVFLECVQDMDHENMFWYRQDPGLGLRLIYFSYDVKMKEKGDIPEGYSVSREKKERFSLILESASTNQTSMYLCASSLYLIPTGGGTDTQYFGPGTRLTVL.